This T cell receptor (beta chain) stems from a study of tumor-infiltrating lymphocytes in primary liver carcinoma. In the case of this clonotype: A clone one base away is much larger, so this may be a read error.

Starting from around 500 ng of total RNA, TCR beta cDNA was produced with a primer in the constant region. Three-round nested multiplex PCR performed with slightly modified ARM-PCR produced the TCR beta libraries. In the first two PCR rounds, TRBV1-TRBV30 forward primers were paired with a C-beta reverse primer, and each round lasted about 9 cycles. MiXCR, run by TCRdb on the multiplex PCR reads, gives a single entry per CDR3 protein. The data show over 100,000 distinct CDR3 sequences, around 65% seen once. The ends were cut back, 3 bases at V and 1 base at J, with 9 bases in the middle. The CDR3 totals 14 residues. Germline-derived CDR1 and CDR2 are MDHEN and SYDVKM. Both RNA and DNA were isolated together from approximately 20-30 mg of bulk tissue that had not been sorted.

This chain connects TRBV28 to TRBJ1-2; D not resolved. This TCR derives from a woman aged 55-70 years with primary liver carcinoma and hepatitis B virus infection. Material for sequencing was tumor-adjacent normal liver tissue. CDR3 DNA: TGTGCCAGCAGTTTCGGAGTAGATAACTATGGCTACACCTTC. The encoded protein is CASSFGVDNYGYTF.